This entry features one T cell receptor (beta chain) sequence. Its matching antigen is unknown. This may arise from a read error, as a much more abundant clone is one base away. Through a sample-barcoded 5' primer and a J-beta primer mix, a second PCR was run for roughly 6 to 12 cycles. Each CDR3 protein gets one entry after TCRdb re-called the 5' RACE reads with MiXCR. The sample includes 650,000 to 1,000,000 distinct CDR3 sequences, under 40% of them seen just once. The sample originates from a study of blood T cells in healthy people across ages. In germline, CDR1 is SGHRS, CDR2 YFSETQ. The CDR3 is 16 amino acids. Study findings and constraints: Diversity was estimated from one million T cells, and these estimates were considered underestimates.

The source of this sequence is a man in his late teens or twenties in good health. The chain links TRBV5-1 to TRBJ2-1; no definite D call. The source material was blood. CDR3 protein: CASSPGPESSYDEQFF. The CDR3 coding sequence is TGCGCCAGCAGCCCCGGGCCAGAGAGCTCCTACGATGAGCAGTTCTTC. The full variable domain, rest sourced from reference TRBV5-1 and TRBJ2-1, is KAGVTQTPRYLIKTRGQQVTLSCSPISGHRSVSWYQQTPGQGLQFLFEYFSETQRNKGNFPGRFSGRQFSNSRSEMNVSTLELGDSALYLCASSPGPESSYDEQFFGPGTRLTVL.